This T cell receptor (beta chain) was sequenced during a study of blood T cell repertoires in COVID-19. This clone was picked up many times. Profiled with immunoSEQ multiplex PCR; TCRdb holds only in-frame clones, not every one. The data show hundreds of thousands of clones, roughly 87% seen once. CDR1 SGHTS and CDR2 YDEGEE come from the germline V gene. The CDR3 consists of 16 residues. The ends lost 0 bases at V and 3 bases at J; junction bases unmatched: 6. This TCR was recovered from a woman aged 18-29 years with acute COVID-19. The chain is built from TRBV5-8 and TRBJ1-1; TRBD1 matches 9 bases. Input material: PBMCs or T cells enriched from blood (not recorded which). The CDR3 nucleotides are TGTGCCAGCAGCTTGGCCGGGACAGGGTTTTACACTGAAGCTTTCTTT. Translated: CASSLAGTGFYTEAFF.